This TCR beta chain derives from a study of early stage breast cancer tumors. Study as a whole: ER+/PR+/HER2- status applied to about 70% of the 16 invasive breast tumors. Eight ER+/PR+/HER2- tumors were invasive ductal; a few were invasive lobular. Study results and caveats: Comparing each tissue with blood distinguished tumor from normal in about 90% of the 16 patients.

Trimming took 4 bases from V and 2 from J, leaving 10 bases between them. CDR3 length: 14 residues. CDR1 and CDR2 (germline): SGHDN, FVKESK. TCRdb keeps only in-frame clones here, not all; method: immunoSEQ multiplex PCR. The data show tens of thousands of clones, roughly four fifths seen once. About this clone itself: No antigen is known for it.

Sequencing input: blood. The rearrangement uses TRBV14 and TRBJ2-3; D unclear. This clonotype was obtained from a person aged 40 to 50 with breast cancer. The CDR3 sequence is CASSLPDYTDTQYF. The CDR3 region has the DNA TGTGCCAGCAGCCTACCCGATTACACAGATACGCAGTATTTT.